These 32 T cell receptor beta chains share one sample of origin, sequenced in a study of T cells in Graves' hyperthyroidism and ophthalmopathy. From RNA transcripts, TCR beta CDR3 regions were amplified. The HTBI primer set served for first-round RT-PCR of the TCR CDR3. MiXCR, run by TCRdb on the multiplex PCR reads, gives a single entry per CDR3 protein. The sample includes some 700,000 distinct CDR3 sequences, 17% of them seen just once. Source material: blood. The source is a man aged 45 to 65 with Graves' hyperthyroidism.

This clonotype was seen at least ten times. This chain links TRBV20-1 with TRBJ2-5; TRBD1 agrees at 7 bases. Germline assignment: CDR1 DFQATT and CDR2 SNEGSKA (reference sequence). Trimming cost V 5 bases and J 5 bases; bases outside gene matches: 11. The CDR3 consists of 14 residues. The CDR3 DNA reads TGCAGTGCTCCCCGGGACAGATCCCTCGAGACCCAGTACTTC. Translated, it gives CSAPRDRSLETQYF.

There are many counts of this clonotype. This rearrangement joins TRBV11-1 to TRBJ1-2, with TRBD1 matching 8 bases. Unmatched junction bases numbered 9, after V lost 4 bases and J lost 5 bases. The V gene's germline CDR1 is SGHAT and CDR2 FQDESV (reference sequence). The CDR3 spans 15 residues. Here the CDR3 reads CASSSGQGEIYGYTF. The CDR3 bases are TGTGCCAGCAGCTCCGGACAGGGAGAGATATATGGCTACACCTTC.

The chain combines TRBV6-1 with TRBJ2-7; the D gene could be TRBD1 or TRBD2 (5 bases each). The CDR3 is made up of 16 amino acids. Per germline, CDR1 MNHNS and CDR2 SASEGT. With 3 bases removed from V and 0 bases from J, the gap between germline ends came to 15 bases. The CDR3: CASSERWGTPSYEQYF. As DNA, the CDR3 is TGTGCCAGCAGTGAGCGATGGGGGACCCCCTCCTACGAGCAGTACTTC.

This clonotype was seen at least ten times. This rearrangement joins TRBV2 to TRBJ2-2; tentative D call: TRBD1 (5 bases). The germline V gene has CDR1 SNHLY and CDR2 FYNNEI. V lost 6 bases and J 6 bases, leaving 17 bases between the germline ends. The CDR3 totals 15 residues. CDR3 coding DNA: TGTGCCAGCAGGGGGTACCAGGGTGACCCCGGGGAGCTGTTTTTT. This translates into CASRGYQGDPGELFF. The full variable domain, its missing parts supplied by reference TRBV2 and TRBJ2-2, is EPEVTQTPSHQVTQMGQEVILRCVPISNHLYFYWYRQILGQKVEFLVSFYNNEISEKSEIFDDQFSVERPDGSNFTLKIRSTKLEDSAMYFCASRGYQGDPGELFFGEGSRLTVL.

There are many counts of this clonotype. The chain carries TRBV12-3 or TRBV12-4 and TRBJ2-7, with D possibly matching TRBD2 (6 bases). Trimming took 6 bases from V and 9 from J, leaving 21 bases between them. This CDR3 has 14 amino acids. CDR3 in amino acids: CASSSSGGISGQYF. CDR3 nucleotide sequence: TGTGCCAGCAGCTCGTCCGGGGGAATCTCAGGGCAGTACTTC.

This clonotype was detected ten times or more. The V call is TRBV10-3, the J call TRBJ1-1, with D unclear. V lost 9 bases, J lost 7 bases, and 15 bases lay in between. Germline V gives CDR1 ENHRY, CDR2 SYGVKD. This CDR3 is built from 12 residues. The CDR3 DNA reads TGTGCCATAGGCAGGAGGCGCGATGAAGCTTTCTTT. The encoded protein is CAIGRRRDEAFF.

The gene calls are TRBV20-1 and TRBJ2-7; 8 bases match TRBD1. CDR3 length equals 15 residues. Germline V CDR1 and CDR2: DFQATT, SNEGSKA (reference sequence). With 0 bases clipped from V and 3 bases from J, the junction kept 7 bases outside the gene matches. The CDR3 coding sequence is TGCAGTGCTAGAGATCAGGACAGGGTTGTCTACGAGCAGTACTTC. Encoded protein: CSARDQDRVVYEQYF.

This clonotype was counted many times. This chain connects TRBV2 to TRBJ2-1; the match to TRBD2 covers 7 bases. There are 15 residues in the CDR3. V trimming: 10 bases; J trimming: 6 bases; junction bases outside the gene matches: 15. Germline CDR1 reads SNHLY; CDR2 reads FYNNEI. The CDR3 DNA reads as TGTGCCACCAAAAGGGCTAGCGGAGTCGGCAATGAGCAGTTCTTC. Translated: CATKRASGVGNEQFF.

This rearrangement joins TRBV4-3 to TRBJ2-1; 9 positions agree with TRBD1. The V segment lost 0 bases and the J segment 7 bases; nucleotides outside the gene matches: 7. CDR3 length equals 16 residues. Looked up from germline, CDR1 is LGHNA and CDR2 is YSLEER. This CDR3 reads CASSQEGDRAGNEQFF. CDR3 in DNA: TGCGCCAGCAGCCAAGAGGGGGACAGGGCGGGAAATGAGCAGTTCTTC.

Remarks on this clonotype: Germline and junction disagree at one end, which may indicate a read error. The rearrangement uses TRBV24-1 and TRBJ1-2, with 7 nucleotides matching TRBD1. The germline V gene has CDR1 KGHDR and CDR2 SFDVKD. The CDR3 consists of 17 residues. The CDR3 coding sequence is TGTGTCACCAGTGACAGCACATGGACAGGTACCAGCTATGGCTACACCTTC. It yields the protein CVTSDSTWTGTSYGYTF.

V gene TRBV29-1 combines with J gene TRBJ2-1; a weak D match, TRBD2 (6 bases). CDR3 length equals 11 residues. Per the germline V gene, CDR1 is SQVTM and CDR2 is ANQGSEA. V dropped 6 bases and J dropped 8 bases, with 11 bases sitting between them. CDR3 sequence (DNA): TGCAGCGTAACTAGCCCCCATGAGCAGTTCTTC. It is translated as CSVTSPHEQFF.

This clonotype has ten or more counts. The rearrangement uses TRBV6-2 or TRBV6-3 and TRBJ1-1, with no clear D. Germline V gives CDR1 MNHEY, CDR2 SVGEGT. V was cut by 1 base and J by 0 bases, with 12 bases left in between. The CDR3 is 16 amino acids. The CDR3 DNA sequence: TGTGCCAGCAGTTACTTGGCACAGAGCATGAACACTGAAGCTTTCTTT. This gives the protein CASSYLAQSMNTEAFF.

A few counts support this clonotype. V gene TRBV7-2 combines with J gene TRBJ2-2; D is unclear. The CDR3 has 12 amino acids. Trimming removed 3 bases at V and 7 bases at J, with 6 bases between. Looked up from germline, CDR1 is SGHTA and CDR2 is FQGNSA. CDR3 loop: CASSFGYGELFF. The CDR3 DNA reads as TGTGCCAGCAGCTTTGGGTACGGGGAGCTGTTTTTT.

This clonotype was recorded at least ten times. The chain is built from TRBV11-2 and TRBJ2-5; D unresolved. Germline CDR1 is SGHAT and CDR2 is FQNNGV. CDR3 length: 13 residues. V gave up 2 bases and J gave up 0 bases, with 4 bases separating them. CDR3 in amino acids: CASSLIYQETQYF. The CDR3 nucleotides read TGTGCCAGCAGCTTAATATACCAAGAGACCCAGTACTTC.

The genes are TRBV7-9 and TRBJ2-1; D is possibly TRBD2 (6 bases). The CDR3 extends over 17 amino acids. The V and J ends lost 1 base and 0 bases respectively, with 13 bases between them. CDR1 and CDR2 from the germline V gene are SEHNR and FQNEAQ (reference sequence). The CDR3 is CASSLGNSGGSYNEQFF. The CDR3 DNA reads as TGTGCCAGCAGCTTAGGGAATAGCGGTGGCTCCTACAATGAGCAGTTCTTC.

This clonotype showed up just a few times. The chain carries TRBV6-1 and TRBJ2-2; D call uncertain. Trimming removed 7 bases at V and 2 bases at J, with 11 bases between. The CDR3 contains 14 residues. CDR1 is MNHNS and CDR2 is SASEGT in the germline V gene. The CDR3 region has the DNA TGTGCCAGCACGAGACAATCAAACACCGGGGAGCTGTTTTTT. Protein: CASTRQSNTGELFF.

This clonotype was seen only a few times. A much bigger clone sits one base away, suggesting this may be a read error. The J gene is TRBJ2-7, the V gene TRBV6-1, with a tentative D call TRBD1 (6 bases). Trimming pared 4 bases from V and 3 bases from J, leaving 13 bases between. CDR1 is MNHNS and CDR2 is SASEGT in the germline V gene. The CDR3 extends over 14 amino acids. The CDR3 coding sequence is TGTGCCAGCAGTGCCGAGGGGACAAGCTACGAGCAGTACTTC. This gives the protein CASSAEGTSYEQYF.

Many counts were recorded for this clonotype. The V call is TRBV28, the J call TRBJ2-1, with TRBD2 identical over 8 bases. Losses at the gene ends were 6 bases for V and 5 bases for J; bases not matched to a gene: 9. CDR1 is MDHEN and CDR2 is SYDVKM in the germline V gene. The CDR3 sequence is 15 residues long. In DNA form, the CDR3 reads TGTGCCAGCAGCCCGTCGGTAGCGGGAAACAATGAGCAGTTCTTC. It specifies CASSPSVAGNNEQFF.

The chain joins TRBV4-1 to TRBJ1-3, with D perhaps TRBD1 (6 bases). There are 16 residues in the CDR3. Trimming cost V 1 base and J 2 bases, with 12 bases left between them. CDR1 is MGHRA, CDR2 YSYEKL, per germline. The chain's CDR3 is CASSQVGGLTGNTIYF. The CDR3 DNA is TGCGCCAGCAGCCAAGTGGGGGGGCTTACTGGAAACACCATATATTTT.

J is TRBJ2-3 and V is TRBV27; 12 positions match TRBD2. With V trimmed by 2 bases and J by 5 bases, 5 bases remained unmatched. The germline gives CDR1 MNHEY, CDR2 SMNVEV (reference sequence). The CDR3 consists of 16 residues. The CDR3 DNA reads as TGTGCCAGCAGTTTAAGTCTAGCGGGAGGGGAAGATACGCAGTATTTT. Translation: CASSLSLAGGEDTQYF.

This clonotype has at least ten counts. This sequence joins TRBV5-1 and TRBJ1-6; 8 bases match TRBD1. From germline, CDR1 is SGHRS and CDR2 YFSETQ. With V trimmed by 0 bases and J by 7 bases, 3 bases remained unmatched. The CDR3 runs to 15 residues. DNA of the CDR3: TGCGCCAGCAGCTTGGACAGGGGGGAAAATTCACCCCTCCACTTT. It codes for CASSLDRGENSPLHF.

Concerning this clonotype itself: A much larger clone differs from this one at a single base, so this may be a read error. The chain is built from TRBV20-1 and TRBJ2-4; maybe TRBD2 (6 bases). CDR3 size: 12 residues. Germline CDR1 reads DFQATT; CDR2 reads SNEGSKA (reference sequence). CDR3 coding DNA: TGCAGTGCTAGGGACTACTCAAACATTCAGTGCTTC. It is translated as CSARDYSNIQCF.

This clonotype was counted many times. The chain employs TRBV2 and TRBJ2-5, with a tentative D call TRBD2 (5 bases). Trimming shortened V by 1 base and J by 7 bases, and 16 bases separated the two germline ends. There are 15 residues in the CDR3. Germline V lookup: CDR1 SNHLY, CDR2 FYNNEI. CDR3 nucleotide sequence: TGTGCCAGCAGTGAAGAAAAAACAATGGGGAGGACCCAGTACTTC. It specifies CASSEEKTMGRTQYF.

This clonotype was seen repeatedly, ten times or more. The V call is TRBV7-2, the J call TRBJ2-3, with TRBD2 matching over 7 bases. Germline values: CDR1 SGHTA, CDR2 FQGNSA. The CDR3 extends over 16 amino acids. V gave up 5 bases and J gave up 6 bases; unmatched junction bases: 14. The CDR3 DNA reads TGTGCCAGCAGCGCGGGGAGGGGACCAGCATTGGATACGCAGTATTTT. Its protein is CASSAGRGPALDTQYF.

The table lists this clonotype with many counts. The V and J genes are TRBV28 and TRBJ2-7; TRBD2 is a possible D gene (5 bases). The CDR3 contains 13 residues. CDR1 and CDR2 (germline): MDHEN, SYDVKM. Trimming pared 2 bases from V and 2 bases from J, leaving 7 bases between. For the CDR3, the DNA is TGTGCCAGCAGTTTACCCGGGACCTACGAGCAGTACTTC. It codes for CASSLPGTYEQYF.

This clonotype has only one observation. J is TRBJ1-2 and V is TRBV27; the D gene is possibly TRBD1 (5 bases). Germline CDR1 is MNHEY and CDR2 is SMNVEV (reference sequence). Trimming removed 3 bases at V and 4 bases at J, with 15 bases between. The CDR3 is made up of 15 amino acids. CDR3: CASSFRAGPIYGYTF. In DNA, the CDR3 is TGTGCCAGCAGTTTTCGGGCAGGGCCGATCTATGGCTACACCTTC.

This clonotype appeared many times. CDR3 loop: CASSMDGPADTQYF. CDR3 DNA sequence: TGTGCCAGCAGTATGGACGGCCCCGCGGATACGCAGTATTTT. The rearrangement uses TRBV2 and TRBJ2-3; D not resolved. Looked up from germline, CDR1 is SNHLY and CDR2 is FYNNEI. V lost 5 bases, J lost 6 bases, and 15 bases lay in between. The CDR3 runs to 14 residues.

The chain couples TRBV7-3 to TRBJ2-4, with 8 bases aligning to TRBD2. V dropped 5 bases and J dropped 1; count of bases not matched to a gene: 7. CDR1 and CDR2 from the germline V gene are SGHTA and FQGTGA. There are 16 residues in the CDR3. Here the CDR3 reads CASSPTGGGAKNIQYF. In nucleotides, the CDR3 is TGTGCCAGCAGCCCGACCGGGGGGGGGGCCAAAAACATTCAGTACTTC.

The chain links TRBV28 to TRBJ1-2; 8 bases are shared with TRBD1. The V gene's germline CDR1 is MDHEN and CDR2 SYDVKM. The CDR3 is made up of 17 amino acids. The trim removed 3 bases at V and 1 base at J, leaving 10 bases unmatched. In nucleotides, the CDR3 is TGTGCCAGCAGTTTCGGCCCGGACAGGGCGATTAACTATGGCTACACCTTC. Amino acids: CASSFGPDRAINYGYTF.

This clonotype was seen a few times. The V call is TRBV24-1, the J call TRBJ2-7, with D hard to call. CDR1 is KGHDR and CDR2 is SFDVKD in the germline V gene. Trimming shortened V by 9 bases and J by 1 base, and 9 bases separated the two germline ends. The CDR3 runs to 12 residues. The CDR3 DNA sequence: TGTGCCACCGGGGATGGGTCCTACGAGCAGTACTTC. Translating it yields CATGDGSYEQYF.

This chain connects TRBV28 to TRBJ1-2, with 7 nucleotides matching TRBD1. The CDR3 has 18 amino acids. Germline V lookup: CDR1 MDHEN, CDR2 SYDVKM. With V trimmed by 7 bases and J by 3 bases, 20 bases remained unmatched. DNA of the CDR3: TGTGCCAGCACCTTTTCCCGACTCGGACAGGCATTTTACTATGGCTACACCTTC. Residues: CASTFSRLGQAFYYGYTF.

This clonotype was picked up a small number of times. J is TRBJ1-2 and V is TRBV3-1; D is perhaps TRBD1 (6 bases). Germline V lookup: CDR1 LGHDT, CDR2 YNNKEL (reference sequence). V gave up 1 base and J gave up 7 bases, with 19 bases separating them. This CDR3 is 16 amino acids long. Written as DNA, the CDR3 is TGTGCCAGCAGCCAAGGACAGGTCTTCCGTTATGGTGGCTACACCTTC. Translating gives CASSQGQVFRYGGYTF.